Sequencing of this T cell receptor (beta chain) was carried out in a study of neurological immune-mediated disorders. This clonotype was seen ten or more times. MiXCR, applied by TCRdb to the 5' RACE reads, yields one record per CDR3 protein. The table lists 30,000 to 45,000 distinct CDR3 sequences, approximately 10% of them singletons. Germline values: CDR1 LGHDT, CDR2 YNNKEL (reference sequence). The CDR3 runs 16 residues. Unmatched junction bases numbered 4, after V lost 5 bases and J lost 0 bases. This clonotype was sampled from a woman aged 25 to 39 with HTLV-1-associated myelopathy (HAM/TSP). The sequenced sample consisted of CD4+ T cells from blood. V and J are TRBV3-1 and TRBJ2-3, with TRBD2 matching over 11 bases. In DNA, the CDR3 is TGTGCCAGCAGCGATAGCGGGGGGGCTAGCACAGATACGCAGTATTTT. Its protein is CASSDSGGASTDTQYF.